The next 8 T cell receptor beta chains were all read from a single sample in a study of cytomegalovirus exposure and HLA in healthy donors. Researchers ran the PCR with 60 Vbeta and 13 Jbeta primers. Data came from immunoSEQ multiplex PCR; TCRdb stores just in-frame clones and leaves some out. The table records more than 150,000 clones, 60% to 80% of them present only once. Sample: PBMCs. The receptors shown here come from a man aged 45-60 years in good health and CMV-seropositive.

The chain links TRBV13 to TRBJ2-3, with 11 nucleotides matching TRBD2. Germline V lookup: CDR1 PRHDT, CDR2 FYEKMQ (reference sequence). CDR3 length: 15 amino acids. The V and J ends lost 11 bases and 2 bases, in that order; junction bases with no gene match: 9. The CDR3 is CASALAGVNTDTQYF. Here the CDR3 DNA reads TGTGCCTCGGCACTAGCGGGGGTAAACACAGATACGCAGTATTTT.

The count of this clone is one. The V call is TRBV28, the J call TRBJ1-6, with a weak D call TRBD1 (5 bases). The CDR3 is 17 residues long. Germline V CDR1 and CDR2: MDHEN, SYDVKM. V dropped 2 bases and J dropped 1 base, with 12 bases sitting between them. CDR3 nucleotide sequence: TGTGCCAGCAGTTTAAACTGGGGGGGTTCCTATAATTCACCCCTCCACTTT. Translating gives CASSLNWGGSYNSPLHF.

The CDR3 here is CASSQGQLYNEQFF. CDR3 nucleotides: TGTGCCAGCAGCCAGGGACAGCTGTACAATGAGCAGTTCTTC. The V call is TRBV11-2, the J call TRBJ2-1, with 7 bases fitting TRBD1. Trimming removed 5 bases from V and 4 bases from J; junction bases left unmatched: 5. Looked up from germline, CDR1 is SGHAT and CDR2 is FQNNGV. The CDR3 has 14 amino acids.

Note on this clone: At one of its ends the junction is not consistent with the germline gene, which may arise from a read error. The V and J genes are TRBV30 and TRBJ1-6; D is uncertain. This CDR3 spans 13 amino acids. Germline values: CDR1 GTSNPN, CDR2 SVGIG (reference sequence). CDR3 protein: CAWSVRGLSTLHF. CDR3 DNA sequence: TGTGCCTGGAGTGTACGTGGCCTTTCAACCCTCCACTTT.

The chain has TRBV28 and TRBJ1-5; the D gene is possibly TRBD1 (5 bases). The V end was cut by 3 bases, the J end by 3 bases, with 12 bases between. The germline V gene encodes CDR1 MDHEN and CDR2 SYDVKM. The CDR3 contains 15 residues. The CDR3 region is CASSFFRGNNQPQHF. In DNA form, the CDR3 reads TGTGCCAGCAGTTTTTTCCGGGGGAACAATCAGCCCCAGCATTTT.

The chain joins TRBV5-1 to TRBJ2-3; 10 bases match TRBD2. V dropped 4 bases and J dropped 3; count of bases not matched to a gene: 11. Germline-derived CDR1 and CDR2 are SGHRS and YFSETQ. This CDR3 is 17 amino acids long. DNA of the CDR3: TGCGCCAGCAGCGCCGGGGTCAGGACTAGCGGAACAGATACGCAGTATTTT. Translating gives CASSAGVRTSGTDTQYF. The full variable domain, its missing parts supplied by reference TRBV5-1 and TRBJ2-3, is KAGVTQTPRYLIKTRGQQVTLSCSPISGHRSVSWYQQTPGQGLQFLFEYFSETQRNKGNFPGRFSGRQFSNSRSEMNVSTLELGDSALYLCASSAGVRTSGTDTQYFGPGTRLTVL.

This chain connects TRBV10-2 to TRBJ1-3; possible D gene TRBD1, 6 bases. The V end lost 6 bases, the J end lost 0 bases, and 12 bases lay between the germline ends. Looked up from germline, CDR1 is WSHSY and CDR2 is SAAADI. This CDR3 has 15 residues. The CDR3 protein is CASRQGGGSGNTIYF. The CDR3 nucleotides are TGCGCCAGCAGACAGGGTGGAGGCTCTGGAAACACCATATATTTT.

The rearrangement joins TRBV7-2 to TRBJ1-2, with D perhaps TRBD1 (6 bases). Trimming took 8 bases from V and 3 from J, leaving 16 bases between them. Per germline, CDR1 SGHTA and CDR2 FQGNSA. The length of the CDR3 is 14 residues. CDR3 bases: TGTGCCAGCTTTGGAGCCCAGGGGTACTATGGCTACACCTTC. This gives the protein CASFGAQGYYGYTF.